This passage covers 2 T cell receptor beta chains from one sample sequenced in a study of T cell changes during pregnancy in multiple sclerosis. Using immunoSEQ multiplex PCR, the repertoire was profiled, and TCRdb retains in-frame clones only, with some absent. Counted here are 15,000 or so clones, about four fifths occurring once; the ten biggest clones make up over 15%. This material consisted of CD8+ T cells from peripheral blood mononuclear cells, taken in the third trimester of pregnancy. These receptors were taken from a female donor in good health, enrolled as a control in a pregnancy study.

The V call is TRBV27, the J call TRBJ2-2; 11 positions match TRBD2. Per the germline V gene, CDR1 is MNHEY and CDR2 is SMNVEV (reference sequence). V was clipped by 4 bases and J by 1 base; unmatched bases: 2. The CDR3 contains 16 residues. In DNA form, the CDR3 reads TGTGCCAGCAGTTCCGGACTAGCGGGGAACACCGGGGAGCTGTTTTTT. Amino acids: CASSSGLAGNTGELFF.

This clone was picked up one time. The CDR3 protein is CASSLRREFSYEQYF. CDR3 in DNA: TGTGCCAGCAGCTTGCGGCGGGAGTTCTCCTACGAGCAGTACTTC. The chain recombines TRBV5-4 with TRBJ2-7; TRBD2 aligns across 7 bases. Germline V gene lookup returns CDR1 SGHNT and CDR2 YYREEE (reference sequence). With 1 base clipped from V and 0 bases from J, the junction kept 4 bases outside the gene matches. The CDR3 has 15 amino acids.